These 9 T cell receptor beta chains share one sample of origin, sequenced in a study of T cells in Graves' hyperthyroidism and ophthalmopathy. Researchers took RNA transcripts and amplified the TCR beta CDR3 regions from them. A set of HTBI primers served as the primers for a first-round RT-PCR of the TCR CDR3. Using its own MiXCR run on the multiplex PCR reads, TCRdb lists one record per CDR3 protein. The repertoire has 490,000 or so distinct CDR3 sequences, 15% to 20% of them found once; the top ten carry about 29%. Sequencing was done on a sample of blood. The receptors shown here come from a woman aged 25 to 39 with Graves' ophthalmopathy.

The table lists this clonotype with many counts. The chain recombines TRBV20-1 with TRBJ1-1; D uncertain. The CDR3 covers 15 residues. From germline, CDR1 is DFQATT and CDR2 SNEGSKA (reference sequence). The V gene lost 3 bases and the J gene lost 3 bases, with 17 bases spanning the gap. This CDR3 is CSASAGVRFDTEAFF. Written as DNA, the CDR3 is TGCAGTGCTAGTGCGGGCGTAAGGTTCGACACTGAAGCTTTCTTT.

Regarding this clonotype: This clone may be a read error of a much larger clone one base away. The chain links TRBV28 to TRBJ2-1, with D possibly being TRBD1 (5 bases). The CDR3 is made up of 15 amino acids. Germline V gene sequence: CDR1 MDHEN, CDR2 SYDVKM. Written as DNA, the CDR3 is TGTGCCAGCAGACGCAGGCAAACCAAGGACAATGAGCGGTTCTTC. It codes for CASRRRQTKDNERFF.

The rearrangement links TRBV29-1 to TRBJ2-2; no definite D call. V was cut by 4 bases and J by 4 bases, with 7 bases left in between. The CDR3 consists of 12 residues. Per germline, CDR1 SQVTM and CDR2 ANQGSEA. In nucleotides, the CDR3 is TGCAGCGTTGTGCAGGTCACCGGGGAGCTGTTTTTT. Protein product: CSVVQVTGELFF.

This clonotype occurred many times. This rearrangement joins TRBV5-1 to TRBJ1-1; the D is unclear. This CDR3 spans 13 amino acids. Trimming took off 0 bases at V and 0 bases at J, with 3 bases between the two ends. CDR1 is SGHRS and CDR2 is YFSETQ in the germline V gene. In nucleotides, the CDR3 is TGCGCCAGCAGCTTGGAGGTGAACACTGAAGCTTTCTTT. Translated, it gives CASSLEVNTEAFF.

This clonotype was counted at least ten times. The rearrangement uses TRBV5-6 and TRBJ1-2; D is unclear. CDR3 length: 14 residues. Trimming shortened V by 4 bases and J by 0 bases, and 10 bases separated the two germline ends. CDR1 and CDR2 from the germline V gene are SGHDT and YYEEEE. CDR3 nucleotide sequence: TGTGCCAGCAGCCTTGGAGTCTCTAACTATGGCTACACCTTC. This codes for CASSLGVSNYGYTF.

In its sample, this clonotype was seen a few times. The chain recombines TRBV29-1 with TRBJ2-7; 7 nucleotides match TRBD2. CDR3 size: 14 residues. The trim removed 7 bases at V and 4 bases at J, leaving 13 bases unmatched. The germline CDR1 and CDR2 sequences are SQVTM and ANQGSEA. As DNA, the CDR3 is TGCAGCGCCGGGAGGTCCGTAGGGTCATACGAGCAGTACTTC. Translation gives CSAGRSVGSYEQYF.

CDR3 amino acids: CASSRQDRDFEKLFF. The CDR3 DNA follows: TGTGCCAGCAGCCGACAGGACAGGGATTTTGAAAAACTGTTTTTT. The chain combines TRBV3-1 with TRBJ1-4; 8 bases agree with TRBD1. Germline-derived CDR1 and CDR2 are LGHDT and YNNKEL (reference sequence). The CDR3 length is 15 residues. The J segment lost 7 bases and the V segment lost 4 bases, leaving 8 bases of the junction unmatched.

Turning to this clonotype: This clone may be a read error of a much larger clone one base away. The chain carries TRBV7-2 and TRBJ1-2; D unresolved. Germline V gene data show CDR1 as SGHTA and CDR2 as FQGNSA. This CDR3 is built from 14 residues. The CDR3 loop reads CASSLFAGNYGCTF. The DNA for the CDR3 is TGTGCCAGCAGCTTATTCGCCGGGAACTATGGCTGCACCTTC.

This clonotype was observed a handful of times. The gene calls are TRBV18 and TRBJ2-2, with D maybe TRBD2 (6 bases). Trimming shortened V by 1 base and J by 2 bases, and 8 bases separated the two germline ends. This CDR3 region has 15 residues. Germline CDR1 is KGHSH and CDR2 is LQKENI. CDR3 in DNA: TGTGCCAGCTCACCACGGGACTCTAACACCGGGGAGCTGTTTTTT. Translation gives CASSPRDSNTGELFF.